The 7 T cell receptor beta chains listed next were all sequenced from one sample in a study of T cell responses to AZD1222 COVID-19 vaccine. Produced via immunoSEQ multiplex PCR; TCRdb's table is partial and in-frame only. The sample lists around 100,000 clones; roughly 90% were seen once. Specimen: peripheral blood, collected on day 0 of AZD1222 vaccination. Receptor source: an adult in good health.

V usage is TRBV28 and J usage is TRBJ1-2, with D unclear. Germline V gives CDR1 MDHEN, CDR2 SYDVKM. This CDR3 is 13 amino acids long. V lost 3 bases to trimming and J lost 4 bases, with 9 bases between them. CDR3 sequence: CASSFAHSYGYTF. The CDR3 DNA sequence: TGTGCCAGCAGTTTTGCCCACAGCTATGGCTACACCTTC.

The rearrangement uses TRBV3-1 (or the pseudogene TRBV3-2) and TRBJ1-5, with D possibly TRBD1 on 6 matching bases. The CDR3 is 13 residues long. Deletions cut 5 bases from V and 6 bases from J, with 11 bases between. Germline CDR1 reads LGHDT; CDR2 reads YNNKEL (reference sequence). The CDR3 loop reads CASSYGTFQPQHF. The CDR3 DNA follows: TGTGCCAGCAGCTACGGGACATTTCAGCCCCAGCATTTT.

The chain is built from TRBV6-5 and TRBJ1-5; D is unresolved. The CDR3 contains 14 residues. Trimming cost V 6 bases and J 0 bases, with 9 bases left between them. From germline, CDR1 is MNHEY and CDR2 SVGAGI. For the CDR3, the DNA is TGTGCCAGCAGCCCGGTGCTTAGCAATCAGCCCCAGCATTTT. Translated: CASSPVLSNQPQHF.

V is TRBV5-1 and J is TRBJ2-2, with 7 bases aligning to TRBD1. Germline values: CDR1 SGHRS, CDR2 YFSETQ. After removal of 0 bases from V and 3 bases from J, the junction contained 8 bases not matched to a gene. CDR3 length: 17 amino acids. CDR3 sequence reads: CASSLVGGQSYTGELFF. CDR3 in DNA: TGCGCCAGCAGCTTGGTAGGGGGACAGTCTTACACCGGGGAGCTGTTTTTT.

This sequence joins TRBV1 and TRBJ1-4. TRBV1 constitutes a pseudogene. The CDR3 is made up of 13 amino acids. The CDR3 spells CTSSQDAHGKLFF. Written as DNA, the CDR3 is TGCACCAGCAGCCAAGACGCCCATGGAAAACTGTTTTTT.

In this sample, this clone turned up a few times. Here the CDR3 DNA reads TGTGCCAGCAGTTACTCGATTCGGGGAGGTAGCGACGAGCAGTACTTC. Translation gives CASSYSIRGGSDEQYF. The rearrangement joins TRBV6-5 to TRBJ2-7; TRBD2 might be the D (6 bases). V was shortened by 0 bases and J by 5 bases, with 17 bases between the two germline ends. The CDR3 runs to 16 residues. Per the germline V gene, CDR1 is MNHEY and CDR2 is SVGAGI.

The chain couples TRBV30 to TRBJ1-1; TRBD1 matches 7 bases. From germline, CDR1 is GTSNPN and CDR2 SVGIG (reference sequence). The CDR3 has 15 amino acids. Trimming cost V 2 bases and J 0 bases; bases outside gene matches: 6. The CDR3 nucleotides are TGTGCCTGGAGTTCTCAGCAGGGGGTGAACACTGAAGCTTTCTTT. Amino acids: CAWSSQQGVNTEAFF.